This T cell receptor beta chain was recorded in a study of T cells in tuberculosis. Only in-frame clones appear in the TCRdb table, and some are missing; sequencing was by immunoSEQ multiplex PCR. The sample has about 43,000 clones, roughly 94% seen once. CDR3 size: 15 residues. J gave up 4 bases and V 5 bases, and 7 bases lay outside the gene matches. CDR1 and CDR2 (germline): MDHEN, SYDVKM. This clone was seen just once. Sequenced: PBMCs. The rearrangement links TRBV28 to TRBJ1-5, with TRBD1 identical over 8 bases. This clonotype originated in a donor between 10 and 35 years old with latent tuberculosis or without tuberculosis infection. Some clones in this sample may be carry-over from other donors' samples. The CDR3 DNA reads TGTGCCAGCAGTATCGACAGGGGATGGAATCAGCCCCAGCATTTT. Translated, it gives CASSIDRGWNQPQHF.